This entry features one T cell receptor (beta chain) sequence. This receptor's antigen is unknown. No quality values exist for individual bases; no much larger clone is one base distant. Samples from volunteer blood donors who had recovered from COVID-19 were contributed by a second Seattle source. Whole blood was collected in K2EDTA tubes by collaborating institutions according to the institutions' own protocols. For TCRbeta analysis, collaborators shipped samples as frozen whole blood, isolated PBMCs, or DNA extracted from either of those sample types. From its cysteine to its phenylalanine, the CDR3 spans 15 amino acids. The only DNA kept is the CDR3, 45 bases in frame from the first base. Trimming accounts for 5 bases at V and 2 bases at J, while the number of junction bases matched to no gene is 5. From a lookup of the germline V gene (reference sequence), CDR1 and CDR2 are LGHDT and YNNKEL. The data belong to a study of blood T cell repertoires in COVID-19 (dated by TCRdb to the early 2020s). Concerning the study at large: Collaborator samples came from the United States, Italy and Spain and covered acute and convalescent phases of COVID-19. The sample metadata nearly always contained a de-identified subject ID, COVID-19 status, age in years and sex. The samples were drawn from the first 160 participants of the ongoing ImmuneRACE study and from roughly 1,300 subjects provided by 6 global collaborators. The dataset comprised deeply sampled blood TCRbeta repertoires from subjects exposed to, actively infected with, or recovered from COVID-19. The prospective study material was composed of cDNA or gDNA derived from T cells, B-cell-depleted T cells, or PBMCs. Where available, HLA class I and class II types were taken from metadata supplied by the sample provider and were not determined by assay-based typing. The repertoires were released in a freely available public database intended as a resource for research on the immune response to SARS-CoV-2. General findings and caveats noted by the study authors: The quantity of clinical and demographic metadata differed by source and by participant and was supplied without curation.

TCRbeta CDR3 regions were amplified from genomic DNA by means of the immunoSEQ Assay, a bias-controlled multiplex PCR. For the original study's pipeline: Within the assay, amplification of reference gene primers was used to estimate how many nucleated cells each sample contained. To quantify the absolute abundance of each unique TCRbeta CDR3 rearrangement, sequence reads were collapsed and filtered. For each sample, productive Simpson clonality was calculated as the square root of Simpson's diversity index over productive rearrangements. What TCRdb holds here is the immuneACCESS table cut down to in-frame rearrangements. Part of the clones is not present; checked against another copy, under half of the missing clones reflect an unresolved V gene, and the others are unexplained. D and trimming come from the DNA, and the V and J calls and clone size come from that table. The sample yields under 250,000 clones; roughly 85% were counted once. Around 3% of the sample is held by the ten biggest clonotypes.

The chain was built from TRBV3-1 (or the pseudogene TRBV3-2) and TRBJ1-5; the central 8 bases match TRBD1. The sequence came from a man aged 50 to 60 who had recovered from COVID-19. Sequenced sample: peripheral blood. CDR3 sequence: CASSDRGSGNQPQHF. The DNA sequence is as follows: TGTGCCAGCAGCGACAGGGGAAGTGGCAATCAGCCCCAGCATTTT.